Each of the 29 T cell receptor beta chains below was sequenced from the same sample in a study of CD8 T cells in ankylosing spondylitis. TCRdb analysed the 5' RACE reads with MiXCR anew, one entry per CDR3 protein. The repertoire holds approximately 140,000 distinct CDR3 sequences, with 9.3% as singletons. Sequencing input: blood, either unsorted or a sorted T cell fraction (not recorded which). These receptors were collected from a male donor with ankylosing spondylitis or in good health (not recorded which).

This clonotype appeared many times. This chain connects TRBV11-2 to TRBJ2-5, with TRBD2 matching over 14 bases. V dropped 2 bases and J dropped 3; count of bases not matched to a gene: 2. The germline CDR1 and CDR2 sequences are SGHAT and FQNNGV. The CDR3 sequence is 16 residues long. CDR3 sequence reads: CASSLLGLAGEETQYF. CDR3 DNA sequence: TGTGCCAGCAGCTTACTGGGACTAGCGGGAGAAGAGACCCAGTACTTC.

V gene TRBV3-1 combines with J gene TRBJ2-5; D may be TRBD1 (5 bases). CDR1 and CDR2 from the germline V gene are LGHDT and YNNKEL (reference sequence). This CDR3 is 15 amino acids long. Trimming took off 3 bases at V and 0 bases at J, with 11 bases between the two ends. The CDR3: CASSHNTGNQETQYF. The CDR3 bases are TGTGCCAGCAGCCACAACACAGGAAACCAAGAGACCCAGTACTTC.

This clonotype was seen at least ten times. V gene TRBV20-1 combines with J gene TRBJ1-1; 9 bases map to TRBD1. V trimming: 6 bases; J trimming: 3 bases; junction bases outside the gene matches: 8. Germline V lookup: CDR1 DFQATT, CDR2 SNEGSKA (reference sequence). CDR3 length equals 14 residues. DNA of the CDR3: TGCAGTGCCCTGACAGGGGGGGTGGACACTGAAGCTTTCTTT. Protein: CSALTGGVDTEAFF.

There are many counts of this clonotype. V is TRBV14 and J is TRBJ2-6, with TRBD2 matching 8 bases. The CDR3 sequence is 16 residues long. CDR1 is SGHDN and CDR2 is FVKESK in the germline V gene. J lost 3 bases, V lost 3 bases, and 4 bases had no gene match. This CDR3 reads CASSHRGGLGANVLTF. As DNA, the CDR3 is TGTGCCAGCAGCCATCGGGGGGGCCTTGGGGCCAACGTCCTGACTTTC.

This clonotype was counted ten times or more. The V and J genes are TRBV20-1 and TRBJ2-1, with TRBD2 matching over 12 bases. The CDR3 contains 15 residues. V gave up 3 bases and J gave up 9 bases; unmatched junction bases: 9. Germline loops: CDR1 DFQATT, CDR2 SNEGSKA (reference sequence). CDR3 residues: CSASGRTSGTIEQFF. The DNA of the CDR3 is TGCAGTGCTAGTGGCCGGACTAGCGGGACTATTGAGCAGTTCTTC.

This clonotype showed up many times. V gene TRBV5-1 combines with J gene TRBJ2-3, with a tentative D call TRBD1 (6 bases). Germline V gene lookup returns CDR1 SGHRS and CDR2 YFSETQ. This CDR3 contains 16 residues. With 0 bases removed from V and 4 bases from J, the gap between germline ends came to 15 bases. CDR3 residues: CASSLDGQMTSDTQYF. In DNA form, the CDR3 reads TGCGCCAGCAGCTTGGATGGACAGATGACATCAGATACGCAGTATTTT.

This clonotype was observed many times. The V call is TRBV4-2, the J call TRBJ2-7; TRBD2 aligns across 13 bases. V was pared by 0 bases and J by 2 bases, with 1 base of the junction left unmatched. Germline V gene data show CDR1 as LGHNA and CDR2 as YNFKEQ. The CDR3 is 16 residues long. The CDR3 is CASSQELAGGPYEQYF. The CDR3 DNA sequence: TGTGCCAGCAGCCAAGAACTAGCGGGAGGGCCCTACGAGCAGTACTTC.

At least ten counts were recorded for this clonotype. The chain carries TRBV5-6 and TRBJ2-1, with 7 bases that match TRBD2. The J segment lost 4 bases and the V segment lost 6 bases, leaving 16 bases of the junction unmatched. The CDR3 contains 17 residues. CDR1 and CDR2 from the germline V gene are SGHDT and YYEEEE. The CDR3 DNA sequence: TGTGCCAGCAACCTTTTGATGAGCGGGACGGGGTACAATGAGCAGTTCTTC. Translating gives CASNLLMSGTGYNEQFF. The entire variable domain, with the rest obtained from reference TRBV5-6 and TRBJ2-1, is as follows: DAGVTQSPTHLIKTRGQQVTLRCSPKSGHDTVSWYQQALGQGPQFIFQYYEEEERQRGNFPDRFSGHQFPNYSSELNVNALLLGDSALYLCASNLLMSGTGYNEQFFGPGTRLTVL.

Many counts were recorded for this clonotype. The V gene is TRBV5-1, the J gene TRBJ2-3; TRBD1 matches at 11 bases. The CDR3 is 16 amino acids. CDR1 and CDR2 (germline): SGHRS, YFSETQ. V gave up 4 bases and J gave up 5 bases; unmatched junction bases: 9. The CDR3 sequence: CASSAASGTGGDTQYF. CDR3 nucleotides: TGCGCCAGCAGCGCGGCGTCCGGGACAGGGGGAGATACGCAGTATTTT.

This clonotype was recorded many times. The CDR3 here is CASSLAPTASGNTIYF. For the CDR3, the DNA is TGTGCCAGCAGCTTAGCGCCTACGGCCTCTGGAAACACCATATATTTT. This sequence joins TRBV7-2 and TRBJ1-3; D is unresolved. CDR1 is SGHTA and CDR2 is FQGNSA in the germline V gene. The V gene lost 0 bases and the J gene lost 0 bases, with 9 bases spanning the gap. CDR3 length equals 16 residues.

This clonotype was detected ten times or more. Here the CDR3 reads CASSHSTDTQYF. The CDR3 region has the DNA TGTGCCAGCAGCCACAGCACAGATACGCAGTATTTT. This chain connects TRBV12-3 or TRBV12-4 to TRBJ2-3; unclear D gene. CDR3 length: 12 amino acids. Trimming took 6 bases from V and 0 from J, leaving 4 bases between them.

This clonotype has more than one count but fewer than ten. The CDR3 DNA sequence: TGTGCCAGCAGCAACGGGGCTAGCGGGAGGTTCTGGGTAAATGAGCAGTTCTTC. As protein: CASSNGASGRFWVNEQFF. V gene TRBV11-1 combines with J gene TRBJ2-1, with 11 bases aligning to TRBD2. The CDR3 sequence is 18 residues long. Per the germline V gene, CDR1 is SGHAT and CDR2 is FQDESV (reference sequence). The junction had 16 bases not matched to a gene; V was cut back by 5 bases and J by 7 bases.

The chain is built from TRBV9 and TRBJ2-5, with 9 positions matching TRBD2. This CDR3 spans 17 amino acids. V dropped 7 bases and J dropped 5; count of bases not matched to a gene: 18. The germline CDR1 and CDR2 sequences are SGDLS and YYNGEE. CDR3 sequence reads: CASSEPAGGASRETQYF. The CDR3 nucleotides are TGTGCCAGCTCGGAGCCAGCGGGAGGAGCGTCGCGGGAGACCCAGTACTTC.

This clonotype was counted many times. This chain joins TRBV5-6 and TRBJ1-2, with 8 bases identical to TRBD1. The CDR3 runs 17 residues. Germline V gene sequence: CDR1 SGHDT, CDR2 YYEEEE. The V gene end was trimmed by 1 base and the J gene end by 7 bases; junction bases not matched to a gene: 15. CDR3 DNA: TGTGCCAGCAGCTTGCATACCCTGGACAGGGCTCGGGCTGGCTACACCTTC. It encodes CASSLHTLDRARAGYTF.

The sample holds many counts of this clonotype. The V and J genes are TRBV25-1 and TRBJ2-1, with D perhaps matching TRBD2 (6 bases). V lost 6 bases to trimming and J lost 0 bases, with 12 bases between them. Germline CDR1 is MGHDK and CDR2 is SYGVNS. This CDR3 comprises 15 residues. The CDR3 sequence: CASSVAVSSYNEQFF. In DNA, the CDR3 is TGTGCCAGCAGCGTAGCGGTTAGCTCCTACAATGAGCAGTTCTTC.

As to this clonotype: An end of the junction does not agree with germline; a read error may underlie this. V and J are TRBV7-8 and TRBJ2-2, with D perhaps matching TRBD1 or TRBD2 (5 bases each). Germline values: CDR1 SGHVS, CDR2 FQNEAQ. The CDR3 loop spans 16 amino acids. DNA for the CDR3: TGTGCCAGCAGCCCGGAGGTTGCCCATGGGACCGGGGTGCTGTTTTTT. It codes for CASSPEVAHGTGVLFF.

In this sample, this clonotype turned up a few times. The genes are TRBV27 and TRBJ2-2, with 10 bases that match TRBD2. In germline, CDR1 is MNHEY, CDR2 SMNVEV (reference sequence). The CDR3 has 14 residues. Trimming at V came to 8 bases and at J to 5 bases, leaving 5 bases not matched to a gene. The CDR3 DNA follows: TGTGCCAGCGCTCTAGCGGGAGTTACCGGGGAGCTGTTTTTT. It specifies CASALAGVTGELFF.

The chain carries TRBV6-2 or TRBV6-3 and TRBJ1-5, with D unresolved. From germline, CDR1 is MNHEY and CDR2 SVGEGT. The CDR3 has 12 residues. With 6 bases removed from V and 4 bases from J, the gap between germline ends came to 7 bases. This chain's CDR3 is CASRYPNQPQHF. CDR3 DNA sequence: TGTGCCAGCAGGTACCCTAATCAGCCCCAGCATTTT.

This clonotype was counted many times. V and J are TRBV7-6 and TRBJ2-5, with D tentatively TRBD1 or TRBD2 (5 bases each). Germline lookup yields CDR1 SGHVS and CDR2 FNYEAQ. The CDR3 is 16 amino acids. V lost 2 bases to trimming and J lost 1 base, with 14 bases between them. CDR3 nucleotides: TGTGCCAGCAGCTTATATATCGCTGGGGGCCAAGAGACCCAGTACTTC. Amino acid sequence: CASSLYIAGGQETQYF.

The chain combines TRBV18 with TRBJ2-3, with unresolved D. Germline values: CDR1 KGHSH, CDR2 LQKENI. Trimming pared 0 bases from V and 6 bases from J, leaving 10 bases between. This CDR3 has 14 residues. CDR3 protein: CASSPPWARDTQYF. CDR3 DNA sequence: TGTGCCAGCTCACCACCTTGGGCGAGGGATACGCAGTATTTT.

This clonotype has only a few counts. The genes are TRBV11-1 and TRBJ2-1; D might be TRBD1 (5 bases). CDR1 is SGHAT, CDR2 FQDESV, per germline (reference sequence). V lost 6 bases and J lost 0, with 21 bases in between. This CDR3 contains 18 residues. CDR3: CASRNDSRLVSSYNEQFF. The CDR3 DNA sequence: TGTGCCAGCAGAAACGACAGTCGCCTGGTTAGCTCCTACAATGAGCAGTTCTTC.

This clonotype was seen at least ten times. V usage is TRBV4-2 and J usage is TRBJ1-1; the match to TRBD1 covers 9 bases. The germline gives CDR1 LGHNA, CDR2 YNFKEQ. This CDR3 is 13 amino acids long. V lost 8 bases to trimming and J lost 5 bases; unmatched junction nucleotides: 6. In DNA, the CDR3 is TGTGCCAGCCGAAATGACAGGGGGACTGAAGCTTTCTTT. Translated: CASRNDRGTEAFF.

This clonotype came up many times. The chain recombines TRBV11-2 with TRBJ2-2; D gene unclear. This CDR3 comprises 18 residues. V was clipped by 8 bases and J by 3 bases, with 25 bases between them. Germline values: CDR1 SGHAT, CDR2 FQNNGV. CDR3 DNA sequence: TGTGCCAGCTGTTCTGGGCTAGACATCGTTCCAGACACCGGGGAGCTGTTTTTT. Translated: CASCSGLDIVPDTGELFF.

This clonotype was picked up many times. The chain carries TRBV7-2 and TRBJ2-2; 10 bases agree with TRBD1. The V and J ends lost 4 bases and 14 bases, in that order; junction bases with no gene match: 7. Germline CDR1 SGHTA, CDR2 FQGNSA. The CDR3 totals 13 residues. CDR3 in DNA: TGTGCCAGCAGCTCCGGGACAGGGGTCGAACTGTTTTTT. Translating gives CASSSGTGVELFF.

This clonotype appeared many times. The chain combines TRBV6-2 or TRBV6-3 with TRBJ1-5, with 8 bases aligning to TRBD1. Germline V gene data show CDR1 as MNHEY and CDR2 as SVGEGT. The CDR3 sequence is 15 residues long. With V trimmed by 6 bases and J by 5 bases, 9 bases remained unmatched. This CDR3 is CASRPDRGWDQPQHF. DNA for the CDR3: TGTGCCAGCAGACCTGACAGGGGTTGGGATCAGCCCCAGCATTTT.

The J gene is TRBJ1-1, the V gene TRBV5-1, with 9 nucleotides matching TRBD1. The junction had 6 bases not matched to a gene; V was cut back by 3 bases and J by 3 bases. This CDR3 is built from 15 residues. Germline CDR1 is SGHRS and CDR2 is YFSETQ. The CDR3 spells CASSSGDRVDTEAFF. CDR3 bases: TGCGCCAGCAGCTCCGGGGACAGGGTGGACACTGAAGCTTTCTTT.

This clonotype showed up many times. V usage is TRBV6-2 or TRBV6-3 and J usage is TRBJ1-5; 10 bases align to TRBD1. With 2 bases clipped from V and 6 bases from J, the junction kept 1 base outside the gene matches. The CDR3 is 14 residues long. Germline CDR1 reads MNHEY; CDR2 reads SVGEGT. In nucleotides, the CDR3 is TGTGCCAGCAGTTACGGGACAGGGGTTCAGCCCCAGCATTTT. Protein product: CASSYGTGVQPQHF.

This clonotype was observed many times. This chain joins TRBV11-1 and TRBJ2-1; no reliable D call. Trimming shortened V by 1 base and J by 3 bases, and 10 bases separated the two germline ends. Germline-derived CDR1 and CDR2 are SGHAT and FQDESV (reference sequence). This CDR3 region has 15 residues. The CDR3 DNA is TGTGCCAGCAGCTTAGTGAGGTCCGGCTACAATGAGCAGTTCTTC. Translated: CASSLVRSGYNEQFF.

This clonotype has just a few counts. The V call is TRBV7-2, the J call TRBJ2-2; the D gene is possibly TRBD2 (6 bases). Trimming stripped 4 bases from V and 4 bases from J, with 10 bases between. The CDR3 spans 14 residues. Germline V lookup: CDR1 SGHTA, CDR2 FQGNSA. CDR3 sequence: CASSSGTLTGELFF. CDR3 in DNA: TGTGCCAGCAGCTCCGGGACTCTCACCGGGGAGCTGTTTTTT. The whole variable domain, filled in from reference TRBV7-2 and TRBJ2-2, reads GAGVSQSPSNKVTEKGKDVELRCDPISGHTALYWYRQSLGQGLEFLIYFQGNSAPDKSGLPSDRFSAERTGGSVSTLTIQRTQQEDSAVYLCASSSGTLTGELFFGEGSRLTVL.